This T cell receptor beta chain was identified in a study of response to subunit inactivated influenza vaccine. This clonotype was counted a few times. Its antigen is currently unknown. TCRdb called the RT-PCR reads again in MiXCR, with one record for every CDR3 protein. The top ten hold approximately 7.6% of the sample, which has roughly 650,000 distinct CDR3 sequences, 14% seen once. Findings and limits, study-wide: Only a handful of new T cells, the authors suggested, are recruited with each seasonal influenza vaccination.

The CDR3 has 15 amino acids. After removal of 1 base from V and 2 bases from J, the junction contained 3 bases not matched to a gene. This material consisted of PBMCs from blood, taken 14 days before vaccination. The TCR originated in a man between 50 and 59 years old who received an inactivated influenza vaccine. The rearrangement uses TRBV12-3 or TRBV12-4 and TRBJ1-1; 8 nucleotides align to TRBD1. The CDR3 DNA follows: TGTGCCAGCAGTTTAGATCCAGGGGGCAACACTGAAGCTTTCTTT. This codes for CASSLDPGGNTEAFF.